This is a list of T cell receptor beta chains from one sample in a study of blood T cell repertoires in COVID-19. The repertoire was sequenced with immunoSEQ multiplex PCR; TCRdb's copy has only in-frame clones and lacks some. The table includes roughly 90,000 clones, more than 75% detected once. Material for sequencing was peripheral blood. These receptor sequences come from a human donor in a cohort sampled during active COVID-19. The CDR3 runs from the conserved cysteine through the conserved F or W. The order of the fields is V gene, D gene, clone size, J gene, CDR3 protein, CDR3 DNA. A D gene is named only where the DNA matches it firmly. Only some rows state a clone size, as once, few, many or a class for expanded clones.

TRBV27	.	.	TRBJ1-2	CASSLSTGQGYTF	TGTGCCAGCAGCCTGTCAACAGGGCAGGGCTACACCTTC
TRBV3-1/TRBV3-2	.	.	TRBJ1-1	CASSLGGYEGAEAFF	TGTGCCAGCAGTTTAGGGGGTTATGAAGGGGCTGAAGCTTTCTTT
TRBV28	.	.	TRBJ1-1	CASSFRVGPEAFF	TGTGCCAGCAGTTTCCGGGTGGGTCCTGAAGCTTTCTTT
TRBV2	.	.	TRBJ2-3	CASSDLGRGDRDTQYF	TGTGCCAGCAGTGATCTGGGGCGGGGTGATCGGGACACGCAGTATTTT
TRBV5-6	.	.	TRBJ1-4	CASSLEGRGEKLFF	TGTGCCAGCAGCTTGGAGGGCCGGGGTGAAAAACTGTTTTTT
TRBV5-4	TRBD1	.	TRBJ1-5	CASSFFGQGDQPQHF	TGTGCCAGCAGCTTCTTTGGACAGGGCGATCAGCCCCAGCATTTT
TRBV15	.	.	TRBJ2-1	CATSREWEDNNEQFF	TGTGCCACCAGCAGGGAGTGGGAGGATAACAATGAGCAGTTCTTC
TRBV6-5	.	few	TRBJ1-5	CASSSQPGGNQPQHF	TGTGCCAGCAGCTCCCAACCGGGTGGGAATCAGCCCCAGCATTTT
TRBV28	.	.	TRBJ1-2	CASSLSVANYGYTF	TGTGCCAGCAGTTTGTCAGTCGCTAACTATGGCTACACCTTC
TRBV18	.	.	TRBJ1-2	CASSGQENYGYTF	TGTGCCAGCTCGGGGCAGGAAAACTATGGCTACACCTTC
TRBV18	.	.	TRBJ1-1	CASSPSYTVTTEAFF	TGTGCCAGCTCACCATCGTATACAGTGACCACTGAAGCTTTCTTT
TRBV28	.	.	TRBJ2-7	CASSVLPSVNYEQYF	TGTGCCAGCAGTGTTCTACCTAGCGTGAACTACGAGCAGTACTTC
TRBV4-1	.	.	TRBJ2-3	CASSQREGGQDFTDTQYF	TGCGCCAGCAGCCAGAGGGAGGGGGGACAGGACTTCACAGATACGCAGTATTTT
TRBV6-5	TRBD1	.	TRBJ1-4	CASSSSGTVEKLFF	TGTGCCAGCAGTTCCTCCGGGACAGTTGAAAAACTGTTTTTT
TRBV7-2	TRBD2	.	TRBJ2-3	CASSRIRLAGGRGTDTQYF	TGTGCCAGCAGCCGCATCAGACTAGCGGGAGGGCGGGGCACAGATACGCAGTATTTT
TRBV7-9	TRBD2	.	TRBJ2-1	CASSLVGSGSSNEQFF	TGTGCCAGCAGCTTAGTCGGTAGCGGGAGTTCCAATGAGCAGTTCTTC
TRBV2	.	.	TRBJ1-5	CASWGSGERHSNQPQHF	TGTGCCAGCTGGGGCAGCGGGGAACGGCATAGCAATCAGCCCCAGCATTTT
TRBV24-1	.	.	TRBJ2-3	CATSPPDYTDTQYF	TGTGCCACCAGTCCCCCAGATTACACAGATACGCAGTATTTT
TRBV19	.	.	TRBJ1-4	CASSYLQGSEKLFF	TGTGCCAGTAGTTATTTGCAGGGGAGCGAAAAACTGTTTTTT
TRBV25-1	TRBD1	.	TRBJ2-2	CASSDPEGQGDTGELFF	TGTGCCAGCAGTGATCCCGAGGGACAGGGAGACACCGGGGAGCTGTTTTTT
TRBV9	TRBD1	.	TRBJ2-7	CASSAHPGGTGVPYEQYF	TGTGCCAGCAGCGCACACCCGGGGGGGACAGGGGTTCCCTACGAGCAGTACTTC
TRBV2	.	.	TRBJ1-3	CASSVDPGGENTIYF	TGTGCCAGCAGTGTCGATCCCGGGGGAGAAAACACCATATATTTT
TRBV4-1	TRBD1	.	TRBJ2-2	CASSQPRDRGAKNTGELFF	TGCGCCAGCAGCCAACCCCGGGACAGGGGAGCAAAGAACACCGGGGAGCTGTTTTTT
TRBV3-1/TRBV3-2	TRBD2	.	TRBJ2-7	CASSQSFAGAYEQYF	TGTGCCAGCAGCCAATCTTTCGCGGGAGCCTACGAGCAGTACTTC
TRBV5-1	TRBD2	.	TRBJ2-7	CASSPRVSGTSGRGEQYF	TGCGCCAGCAGCCCCAGGGTGTCCGGGACTAGCGGGAGGGGCGAGCAGTACTTC